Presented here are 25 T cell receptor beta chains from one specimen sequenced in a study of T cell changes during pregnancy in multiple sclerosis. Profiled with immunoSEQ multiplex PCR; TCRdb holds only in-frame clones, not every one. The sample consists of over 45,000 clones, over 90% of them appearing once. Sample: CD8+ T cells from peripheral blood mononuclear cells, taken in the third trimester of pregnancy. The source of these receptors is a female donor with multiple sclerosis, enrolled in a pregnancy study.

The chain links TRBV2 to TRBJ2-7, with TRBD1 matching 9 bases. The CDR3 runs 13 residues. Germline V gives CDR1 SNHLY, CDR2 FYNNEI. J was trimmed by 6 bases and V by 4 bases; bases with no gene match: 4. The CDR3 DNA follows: TGTGCCAGCAGTGGGGGGACAGGGATCGAGCAGTACTTC. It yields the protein CASSGGTGIEQYF.

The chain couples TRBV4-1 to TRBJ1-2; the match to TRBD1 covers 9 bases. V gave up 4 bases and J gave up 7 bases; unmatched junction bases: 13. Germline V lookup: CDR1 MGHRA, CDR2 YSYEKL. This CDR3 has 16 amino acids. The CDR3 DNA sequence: TGCGCCAGCAGCCTCCGGGACAGGGACCTGTTAGCTGGCTACACCTTC. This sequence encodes CASSLRDRDLLAGYTF.

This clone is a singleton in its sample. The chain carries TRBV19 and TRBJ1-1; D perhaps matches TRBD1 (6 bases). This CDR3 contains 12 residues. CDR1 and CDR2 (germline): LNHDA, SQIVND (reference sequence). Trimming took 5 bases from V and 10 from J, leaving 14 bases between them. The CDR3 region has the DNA TGTGCCAGTAGTGTGGGGGCGCTTGGAGCTTTCTTT. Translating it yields CASSVGALGAFF.

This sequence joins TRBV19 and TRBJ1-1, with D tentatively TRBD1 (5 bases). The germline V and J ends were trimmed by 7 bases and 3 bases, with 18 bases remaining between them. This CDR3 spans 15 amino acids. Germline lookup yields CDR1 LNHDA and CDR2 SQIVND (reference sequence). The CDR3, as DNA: TGTGCCAGTACCGACGGGGGGAGTTGGGACACTGAAGCTTTCTTT. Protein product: CASTDGGSWDTEAFF.

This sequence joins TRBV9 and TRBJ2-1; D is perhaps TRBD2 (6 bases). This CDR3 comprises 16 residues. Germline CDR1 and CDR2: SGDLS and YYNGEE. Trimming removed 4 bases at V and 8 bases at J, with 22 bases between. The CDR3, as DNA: TGTGCCAGCAGCCCCTCCGTAGTTTCGGGAGACGATGAGCAGTTCTTC. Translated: CASSPSVVSGDDEQFF. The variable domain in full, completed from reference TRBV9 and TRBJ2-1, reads DSGVTQTPKHLITATGQRVTLRCSPRSGDLSVYWYQQSLDQGLQFLIQYYNGEERAKGNILERFSAQQFPDLHSELNLSSLELGDSALYFCASSPSVVSGDDEQFFGPGTRLTVL.

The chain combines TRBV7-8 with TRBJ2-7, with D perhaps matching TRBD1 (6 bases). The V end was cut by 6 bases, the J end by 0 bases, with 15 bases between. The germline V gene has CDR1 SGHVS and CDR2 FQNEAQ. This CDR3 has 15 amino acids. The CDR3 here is CASSHGQIYSYEQYF. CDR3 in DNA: TGTGCCAGCAGTCATGGACAGATATACTCCTACGAGCAGTACTTC.

CDR3: CASSPYTGGQDGYTF. CDR3 nucleotides: TGTGCCAGCAGCCCTTATACAGGGGGCCAGGATGGCTACACCTTC. The chain carries TRBV27 and TRBJ1-2; 9 nucleotides line up with TRBD1. Germline CDR1 is MNHEY and CDR2 is SMNVEV (reference sequence). V shed 6 bases, J shed 6 bases, and the junction held 11 bases outside the gene matches. The CDR3 runs to 15 residues.

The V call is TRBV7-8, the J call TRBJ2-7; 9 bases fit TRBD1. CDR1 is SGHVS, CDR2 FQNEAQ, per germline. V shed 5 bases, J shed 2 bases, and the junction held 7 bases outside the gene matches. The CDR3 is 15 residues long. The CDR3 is CASSPGTGPTYEQYF. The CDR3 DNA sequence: TGTGCCAGCAGCCCAGGGACAGGGCCTACCTACGAGCAGTACTTC.

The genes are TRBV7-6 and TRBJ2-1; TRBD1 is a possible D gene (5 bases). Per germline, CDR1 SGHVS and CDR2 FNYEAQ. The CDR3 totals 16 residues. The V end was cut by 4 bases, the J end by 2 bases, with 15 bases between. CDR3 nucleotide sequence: TGTGCCAGCAGCTCGCTAGGGGCGCGAACCTACAATGAGCAGTTCTTC. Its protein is CASSSLGARTYNEQFF.

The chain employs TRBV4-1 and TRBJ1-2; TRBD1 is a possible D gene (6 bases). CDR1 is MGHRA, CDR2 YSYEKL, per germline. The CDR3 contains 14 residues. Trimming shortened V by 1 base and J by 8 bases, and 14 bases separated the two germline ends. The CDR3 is CASSQGLRGKGYTF. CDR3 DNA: TGCGCCAGCAGCCAAGGTCTCAGGGGCAAGGGCTACACCTTC.

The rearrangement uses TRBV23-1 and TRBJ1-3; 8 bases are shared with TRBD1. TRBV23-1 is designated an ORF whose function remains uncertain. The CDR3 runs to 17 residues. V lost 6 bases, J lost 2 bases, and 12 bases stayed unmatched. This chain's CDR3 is CASRRDRRSYAGNTIYF. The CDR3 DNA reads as TGCGCCAGCAGGAGGGACAGGCGGAGTTACGCTGGAAACACCATATATTTT.

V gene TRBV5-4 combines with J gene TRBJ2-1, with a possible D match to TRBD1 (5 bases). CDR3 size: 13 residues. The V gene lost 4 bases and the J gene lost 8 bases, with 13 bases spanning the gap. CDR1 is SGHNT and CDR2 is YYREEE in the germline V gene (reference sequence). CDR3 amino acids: CASSEELGDEQFF. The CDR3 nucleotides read TGTGCCAGCAGCGAGGAATTAGGGGATGAGCAGTTCTTC. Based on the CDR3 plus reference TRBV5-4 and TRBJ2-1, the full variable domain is ETGVTQSPTHLIKTRGQQVTLRCSSQSGHNTVSWYQQALGQGPQFIFQYYREEENGRGNFPPRFSGLQFPNYSSELNVNALELDDSALYLCASSEELGDEQFFGPGTRLTVL.

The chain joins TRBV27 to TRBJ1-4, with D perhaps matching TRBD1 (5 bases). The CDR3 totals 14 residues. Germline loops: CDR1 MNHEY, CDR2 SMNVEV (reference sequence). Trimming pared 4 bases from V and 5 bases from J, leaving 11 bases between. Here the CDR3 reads CASSSPGGNEKLFF. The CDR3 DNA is TGTGCCAGCAGTTCCCCGGGGGGGAATGAAAAACTGTTTTTT.

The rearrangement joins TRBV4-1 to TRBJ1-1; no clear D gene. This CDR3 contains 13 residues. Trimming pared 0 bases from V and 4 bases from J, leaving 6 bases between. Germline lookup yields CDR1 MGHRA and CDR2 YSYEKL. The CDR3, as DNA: TGCGCCAGCAGCCAAGAGGAGGGCACTGAAGCTTTCTTT. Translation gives CASSQEEGTEAFF.

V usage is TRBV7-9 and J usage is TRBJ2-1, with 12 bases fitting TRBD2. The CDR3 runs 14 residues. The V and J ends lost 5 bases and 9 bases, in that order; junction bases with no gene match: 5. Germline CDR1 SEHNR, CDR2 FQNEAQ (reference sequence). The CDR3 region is CASSNGLAGPEQFF. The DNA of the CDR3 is TGTGCCAGCAGCAACGGACTAGCGGGACCTGAGCAGTTCTTC.

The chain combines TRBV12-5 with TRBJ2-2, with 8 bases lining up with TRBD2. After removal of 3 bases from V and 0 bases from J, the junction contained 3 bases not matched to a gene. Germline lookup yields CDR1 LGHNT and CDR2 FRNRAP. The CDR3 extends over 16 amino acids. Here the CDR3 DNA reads TGTGCTAGTGGTTTCTTAGCGGGGACGAACACCGGGGAGCTGTTTTTT. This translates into CASGFLAGTNTGELFF.

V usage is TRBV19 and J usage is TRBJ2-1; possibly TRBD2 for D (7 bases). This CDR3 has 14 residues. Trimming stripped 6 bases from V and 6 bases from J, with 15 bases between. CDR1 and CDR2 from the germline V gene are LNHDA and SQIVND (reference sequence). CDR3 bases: TGTGCCAGTAGCATGGGGGGGGACACCAATGAGCAGTTCTTC. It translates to CASSMGGDTNEQFF.

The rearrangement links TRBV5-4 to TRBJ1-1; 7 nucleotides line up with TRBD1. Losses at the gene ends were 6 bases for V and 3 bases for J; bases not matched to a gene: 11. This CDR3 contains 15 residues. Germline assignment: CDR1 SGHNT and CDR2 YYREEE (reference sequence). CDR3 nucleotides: TGTGCCAGCACGCGTTGGAGACAGGGCGACACTGAAGCTTTCTTT. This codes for CASTRWRQGDTEAFF.

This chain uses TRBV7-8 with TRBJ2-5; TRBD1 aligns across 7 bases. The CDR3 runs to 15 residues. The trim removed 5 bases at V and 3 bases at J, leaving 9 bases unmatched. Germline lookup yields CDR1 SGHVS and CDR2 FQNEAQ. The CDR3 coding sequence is TGTGCCAGCAGCGCCGCGGACAGGTACGAAGAGACCCAGTACTTC. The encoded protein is CASSAADRYEETQYF.

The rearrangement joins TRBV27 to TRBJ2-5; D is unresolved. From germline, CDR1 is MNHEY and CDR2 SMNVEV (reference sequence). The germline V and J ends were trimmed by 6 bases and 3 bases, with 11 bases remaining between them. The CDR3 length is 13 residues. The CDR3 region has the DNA TGTGCCAGCAGCCTCTCCCTCGAAGAGACCCAGTACTTC. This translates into CASSLSLEETQYF.

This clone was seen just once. The CDR3 protein is CASSLEFYYEQYF. The DNA for the CDR3 is TGTGCCAGCAGCTTAGAATTTTACTACGAGCAGTACTTC. This chain uses TRBV7-8 with TRBJ2-7; D not resolved. The germline gives CDR1 SGHVS, CDR2 FQNEAQ. V was trimmed by 1 base and J by 3 bases, leaving 7 bases between them. CDR3 length: 13 residues.

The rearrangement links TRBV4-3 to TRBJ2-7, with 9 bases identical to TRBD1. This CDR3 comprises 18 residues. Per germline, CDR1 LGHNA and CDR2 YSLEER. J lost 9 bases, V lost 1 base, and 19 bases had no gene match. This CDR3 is CASSQGSRGTGTLLGQYF. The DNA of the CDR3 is TGCGCCAGCAGCCAAGGTAGTAGGGGGACAGGGACCCTCTTGGGGCAGTACTTC.

The CDR3 spells CASSLEASAEAFF. As DNA, the CDR3 is TGTGCCAGCAGCTTGGAGGCAAGCGCTGAAGCTTTCTTT. This sequence joins TRBV5-6 and TRBJ1-1; D not certain. Trimming removed 0 bases from V and 6 bases from J, with 9 bases in between. The CDR3 runs to 13 residues. CDR1 and CDR2 (germline): SGHDT, YYEEEE.

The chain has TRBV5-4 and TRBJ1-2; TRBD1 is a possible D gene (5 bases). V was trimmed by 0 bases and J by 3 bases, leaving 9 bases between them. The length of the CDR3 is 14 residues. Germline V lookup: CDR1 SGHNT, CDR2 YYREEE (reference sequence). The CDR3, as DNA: TGTGCCAGCAGCTTGGTGACGGGGGACTATGGCTACACCTTC. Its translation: CASSLVTGDYGYTF.

The CDR3: CASSLGGMNTEAFF. The DNA for the CDR3 is TGTGCCAGCAGCTTAGGGGGCATGAACACTGAAGCTTTCTTT. V gene TRBV7-6 combines with J gene TRBJ1-1; TRBD1 might be the D (5 bases). The V gene lost 1 base and the J gene lost 0 bases, with 6 bases spanning the gap. CDR1 is SGHVS, CDR2 FNYEAQ, per germline. The CDR3 extends over 14 amino acids.